This T cell receptor beta chain derives from a study of cytomegalovirus exposure and HLA in healthy donors. Germline V gene lookup returns CDR1 SGHNT and CDR2 YYREEE (reference sequence). This CDR3 has 17 amino acids. The V and J ends lost 4 bases and 3 bases, in that order; junction bases with no gene match: 12. Primers included in the PCR were 60 Vbeta and 13 Jbeta primers. TCRdb keeps only in-frame clones here, not all; method: immunoSEQ multiplex PCR. The sample lists around 87,000 clones, 65% to 80% occurring once. This clonotype was obtained from a man aged 35 to 55 in good health and CMV-seronegative. The sample taken for sequencing was PBMCs. The chain employs TRBV5-4 and TRBJ1-4; 7 bases line up with TRBD1. The CDR3 DNA reads TGTGCCAGCAGCCCATCAGGGGGAAGGGCCCCTAATGAAAAACTGTTTTTT. Translation: CASSPSGGRAPNEKLFF.